Listed here are 16 T cell receptor beta chains from one sample, sequenced in a study of cytomegalovirus exposure and HLA in healthy donors. PCR primers comprised 60 Vbeta and 13 Jbeta primers. This table comes from immunoSEQ multiplex PCR, and its TCRdb copy is limited to in-frame clones, with some not included. This table holds fewer than 200,000 clones, over 70% found once. Sequenced: PBMCs. These receptors all come from a male donor in good health and CMV-seropositive.

The V and J genes are TRBV21-1 and TRBJ1-2; the tabulated D call, TRBD1, remains unverified against the DNA. TRBV21-1 is marked as a pseudogene. CDR3 length equals 12 residues. The CDR3 here is CASTAGGFGYTF. CDR3 in DNA: TGTGCCAGCACCGCAGGGGGCTTTGGCTACACCTTC.

The genes are TRBV7-9 and TRBJ2-3; D gene uncertain. Germline V lookup: CDR1 SEHNR, CDR2 FQNEAQ (reference sequence). V shed 5 bases and J shed 4 bases, with 10 bases lying between them. This CDR3 region has 13 residues. For the CDR3, the DNA is TGTGCCAGCAGCCCTTCAGAATCAGATACGCAGTATTTT. It codes for CASSPSESDTQYF. The whole variable domain, filled in from reference TRBV7-9 and TRBJ2-3, reads DTGVSQNPRHKITKRGQNVTFRCDPISEHNRLYWYRQTLGQGPEFLTYFQNEAQLEKSRLLSDRFSAERPKGSFSTLEIQRTEQGDSAMYLCASSPSESDTQYFGPGTRLTVL.

This clone turned up a few times. The J gene is TRBJ1-4, the V gene TRBV2, with TRBD1 matching 10 bases. V was pared by 11 bases and J by 10 bases, with 7 bases of the junction left unmatched. The CDR3 is 12 amino acids. Germline V gene sequence: CDR1 SNHLY, CDR2 FYNNEI. This CDR3 reads CAATGGAGKLFF. In DNA form, the CDR3 reads TGTGCCGCGACAGGGGGCGCAGGAAAACTGTTTTTT.

In this sample, this clone turned up a few times. The chain combines TRBV10-3 with TRBJ1-1; D call uncertain. Between the trimmed V and J ends, which lost 2 bases and 0 bases, there was a span of 10 bases. Looked up from germline, CDR1 is ENHRY and CDR2 is SYGVKD. The CDR3 has 15 amino acids. This CDR3 is CAISEGREVNTEAFF. DNA for the CDR3: TGTGCCATCAGTGAGGGGCGGGAGGTGAACACTGAAGCTTTCTTT.

The V and J genes are TRBV4-3 and TRBJ1-4; maybe TRBD1 (6 bases). Germline lookup yields CDR1 LGHNA and CDR2 YSLEER. The CDR3 contains 15 residues. Deletions cut 0 bases from V and 12 bases from J, with 17 bases between. The CDR3 region is CASSQDLQGGLELFF. CDR3 sequence (DNA): TGCGCCAGCAGCCAAGATCTACAGGGCGGGTTAGAACTGTTTTTT.

The genes are TRBV15 and TRBJ2-5, with 11 bases aligning to TRBD1. The end of the DNA fits TRBJ2-7 better, so the J call may be wrong. The CDR3 spans 17 residues. The germline V gene has CDR1 LNHNV and CDR2 YYDKDF (reference sequence). CDR3 bases: TGTGCCACCAGCAGATCTACTTATGGACAGGGGGCCAACGAGCAGTACTTC. Its translation: CATSRSTYGQGANEQYF.

The chain employs TRBV5-1 and TRBJ2-2; the match to TRBD2 covers 11 bases. V gave up 8 bases and J gave up 1 base; unmatched junction bases: 4. The CDR3 has 15 amino acids. CDR1 and CDR2 from the germline V gene are SGHRS and YFSETQ. The CDR3 DNA follows: TGCGCCAGTACTCTAGCGGGGGGGAACACCGGGGAGCTGTTTTTT. Encoded protein: CASTLAGGNTGELFF. Using reference TRBV5-1 and TRBJ2-2 for the parts outside the CDR3, the full variable domain is KAGVTQTPRYLIKTRGQQVTLSCSPISGHRSVSWYQQTPGQGLQFLFEYFSETQRNKGNFPGRFSGRQFSNSRSEMNVSTLELGDSALYLCASTLAGGNTGELFFGEGSRLTVL.

The chain combines TRBV5-1 with TRBJ2-1; no firm D call. V lost 3 bases, J lost 7 bases, and 20 bases lay in between. Per the germline V gene, CDR1 is SGHRS and CDR2 is YFSETQ. This CDR3 has 16 amino acids. The CDR3 DNA reads TGCGCCAGCAGCTGGAACGGCGCCTCACCGGGTAATGAGCAGTTCTTC. The encoded protein is CASSWNGASPGNEQFF.

This clone was found once. A read error may produce the germline difference seen at one junction end. The chain recombines TRBV7-9 with TRBJ1-2; D is unclear. CDR1 SEHNR and CDR2 FQNEAQ come from the germline V gene (reference sequence). The CDR3 loop spans 12 amino acids. The CDR3 spells CSSSSGWYGYTF. In DNA form, the CDR3 reads TGTTCCAGCAGCTCAGGCTGGTATGGCTACACCTTC.

The chain couples TRBV6-5 to TRBJ1-4; no firm D call. Germline values: CDR1 MNHEY, CDR2 SVGAGI. CDR3 length: 16 residues. The germline V and J ends were trimmed by 4 bases and 7 bases, with 19 bases remaining between them. CDR3 DNA sequence: TGTGCCAGCAGTTTCGACCGCAGAGGGCGCTCTGAAAAACTGTTTTTT. Amino acid sequence: CASSFDRRGRSEKLFF.

This clone appeared a few times. This chain joins TRBV5-1 and TRBJ1-2, with D unresolved. Germline CDR1 is SGHRS and CDR2 is YFSETQ. The CDR3 has 14 residues. V was cut by 4 bases and J by 2 bases, with 12 bases left in between. The CDR3 loop is CASSRPTGNYGYTF. CDR3 nucleotides: TGCGCCAGCAGCCGGCCGACGGGGAACTATGGCTACACCTTC.

The chain employs TRBV4-2 and TRBJ2-2; D is unresolved. The CDR3 loop spans 16 amino acids. Germline V CDR1 and CDR2: LGHNA, YNFKEQ. V was pared by 1 base and J by 1 base, with 10 bases between. This CDR3 reads CASSQGFGLNTGELFF. For the CDR3, the DNA is TGTGCCAGCAGCCAAGGCTTCGGGTTGAACACCGGGGAGCTGTTTTTT.

This chain uses TRBV4-1 with TRBJ1-5; 8 bases match TRBD1. Germline CDR1 and CDR2: MGHRA and YSYEKL. CDR3 length: 18 residues. V dropped 2 bases and J dropped 6; count of bases not matched to a gene: 15. In DNA, the CDR3 is TGCGCCAGCAGCCAATCGTCCCTCTTACAGGGGGTTCGTCAGCCCCAGCATTTT. It is translated as CASSQSSLLQGVRQPQHF.

The rearrangement uses TRBV7-9 and TRBJ1-2, with 8 positions matching TRBD1. V shed 2 bases, J shed 0 bases, and the junction held 5 bases outside the gene matches. In germline, CDR1 is SEHNR, CDR2 FQNEAQ (reference sequence). The CDR3 contains 16 residues. CDR3 residues: CASSLIGQGPNYGYTF. CDR3 nucleotides: TGTGCCAGCAGCTTAATCGGACAGGGACCTAACTATGGCTACACCTTC.

The chain combines TRBV27 with TRBJ2-3, with 8 bases aligning to TRBD2. CDR1 is MNHEY, CDR2 SMNVEV, per germline (reference sequence). Trimming at V came to 1 base and at J to 2 bases, leaving 8 bases not matched to a gene. CDR3 length: 17 amino acids. The CDR3 DNA reads TGTGCCAGCAGTTTATACCCCCCACTAGCGGTCACAGATACGCAGTATTTT. This translates into CASSLYPPLAVTDTQYF.

V usage is TRBV6-5 and J usage is TRBJ2-2; the D gene is possibly TRBD1 (6 bases). The germline V gene has CDR1 MNHEY and CDR2 SVGAGI. The CDR3 is 14 amino acids. The V gene lost 1 base and the J gene lost 5 bases, with 8 bases spanning the gap. The CDR3 nucleotides read TGTGCCAGCAGTTACTTACAGGGAACCGGGGAGCTGTTTTTT. Encoded protein: CASSYLQGTGELFF.